The subject of this entry is one TCR beta chain. These data originate in a study of blood T cell repertoires in COVID-19. About the research overall: Italy, Spain and the United States were the sources of the convalescent and acute COVID-19 samples.

As handled by the study authors: Researchers report that nucleated cell counts were estimated from reference gene primer amplification. Profiled with immunoSEQ multiplex PCR; TCRdb holds only in-frame clones, not every one. Clone size and V and J calls were adopted from that table, with D and trimming inferred from the DNA. The data show roughly 76,000 clones, over 75% seen once. This CDR3 spans 12 amino acids. The germline V gene encodes CDR1 GTSNPN and CDR2 SVGIG (reference sequence). V lost 1 base, J lost 4 bases, and 7 bases lay in between. The chain is built from TRBV30 and TRBJ1-2; the D gene is possibly TRBD1 (5 bases). Material: peripheral blood. The receptor comes from a woman aged 18-30 years with acute or convalescent COVID-19. DNA of the CDR3: TGTGCCTGGAGTGGGGGCCCCTATGGCTACACCTTC. It specifies CAWSGGPYGYTF.